This T cell receptor (beta chain) comes out of a study of monozygotic twins with inflammatory bowel disease (dated by TCRdb to the late 2010s). Turning to the overall study: In total, about 28 monozygotic twin pairs made up the full study: 19 Danish pairs, all IBD-discordant, plus nine German pairs, of which four were IBD-concordant and five were IBD-discordant. The search for disease-associated traits relied mainly on comparing, within discordant pairs, IBD patients with their genetically identical healthy co-twins. Each individual had, on average, about 151 000 unique TCRalpha sequences and 181 000 unique TCRbeta sequences available for analysis. Study-wide conclusions, independent of this receptor: Repertoire similarity did not differ between concordant and discordant twins, which could be due to limited statistical power. Background noise and inter-individual variability may have been introduced into the repertoires by the differing immunosuppressive treatments among patients. No single strong signal or clonotype linked to IBD turned up in the results, so the idea that one exists was not supported. Compared with healthy twins, IBD patients shared fewer clonotypes with other individuals, and the difference was most pronounced in patients with signs of disease activity. The analysis was unable to tell different T cell subtypes apart. A decrease in TCRbeta repertoire diversity, as measured by inverse Simpson index, was observed in IBD patients compared with their healthy co-twins.

About this clonotype itself: There is no known antigen for this receptor.

From each donor, an approximately 2.5 ml peripheral blood sample was drawn into PAXgene tubes and stored at -80 degrees C. Without T cell sorting, total RNA was isolated from whole blood using the PAXgene blood miRNA kit on an automated QIAcube. Peripheral blood from monozygotic twin pairs concordant or discordant for inflammatory bowel disease was subjected to deep TCRalpha and TCRbeta repertoire profiling with unique molecular barcoding. Smoking habits were recorded for all twin pairs, and each individual was classified as a current, former or never smoker. The germline V gene encodes CDR1 LNHDA and CDR2 SQIVND (reference sequence). From the cysteine up to the phenylalanine, the CDR3 has a length of 13 residues. DNA was not recorded. The library relied on 5' RACE. The input for every TCR library was around 4,000 ng of total RNA. For each sample, cDNA synthesis with SMARTScribe reverse transcriptase was split into eight separate reactions. Unique molecular identifiers containing a 6-nucleotide sample barcode were introduced through template switching during cDNA synthesis. Two nested PCRs of approximately 16 and 10 cycles amplified the TCRalpha and TCRbeta cDNA, and bead purification followed each PCR. Before amplification, the cDNA was treated with uracil DNA-glycosylase and purified using the QIAquick PCR purification kit. The second PCR added Illumina TruSeq-compatible adapters along with sample-specific barcodes. Library quality and concentration were assessed using TapeStation and Qubit, and roughly 5.5 ng of each library was pooled. Sequencing of pooled libraries was carried out on an Illumina HiSeq2500 single-index Rapid Run using 2 x 100 bp reads and custom sequencing primers. The paper's data handling went like this. UMI-based consensus assembly with MiGEC version 1.2.6 was used to correct PCR and sequencing errors. MiXCR version 2.1.1 was used for V(D)J alignment, clonotype assembly and CDR3 extraction. Normalisation of gene usage, clonotype sharing and MAIT/NKT TCR abundance was achieved by analysing the top 1000, 10 000 and 20 000 clonotypes per sample. After downsampling to 27 000 UMIs, diversity was calculated as the inverse Simpson index using the vegan R package. Paired Mann-Whitney U tests on discordant twin pairs were used, with Benjamini-Hochberg multiple-testing correction. After TCRdb reprocessed the reads, each CDR3 protein sequence was kept as one row, without DNA. It is TCRdb's table, rather than the study itself, that gives the V and J calls and clone size. The sample table records approximately 330,000 distinct CDR3 sequences. The ten largest account for roughly 2% of the sample.

The receptor chain draws on TRBV19 and TRBJ1-1; the TCRdb call, TRBD1, lacks DNA for checking. The TCR originated in a human donor with ulcerative colitis or Crohn's disease, or a healthy co-twin of an affected twin (not recorded which). The sequenced material came from blood. The CDR3 in this case is CASSRTGGPEAFF.